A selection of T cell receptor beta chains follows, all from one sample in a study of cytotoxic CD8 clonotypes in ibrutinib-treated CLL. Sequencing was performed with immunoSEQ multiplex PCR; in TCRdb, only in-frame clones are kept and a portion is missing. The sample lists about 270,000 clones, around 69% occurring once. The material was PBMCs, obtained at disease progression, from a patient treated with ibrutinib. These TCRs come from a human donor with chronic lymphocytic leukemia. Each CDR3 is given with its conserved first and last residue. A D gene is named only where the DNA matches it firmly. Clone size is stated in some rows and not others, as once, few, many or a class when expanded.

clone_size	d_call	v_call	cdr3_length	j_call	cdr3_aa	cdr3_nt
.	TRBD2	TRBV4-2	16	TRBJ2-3	CASSGVASGNTDTQYF	TGTGCCAGCAGCGGGGTAGCTAGCGGGAACACAGATACGCAGTATTTT
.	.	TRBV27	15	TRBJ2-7	CASSFVGANSYEQYF	TGTGCCAGCAGTTTCGTGGGAGCGAACTCCTACGAGCAGTACTTC
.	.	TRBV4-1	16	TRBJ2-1	CASSSAAGISSWEQFF	TGCGCCAGCAGCTCTGCGGCGGGAATAAGCTCTTGGGAGCAGTTCTTC
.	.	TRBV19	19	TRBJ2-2	CASSPHLGRGLLNTGELFF	TGTGCCAGTAGTCCCCATCTAGGCAGGGGACTCCTCAACACCGGGGAGCTGTTTTTT
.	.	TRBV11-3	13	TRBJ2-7	CASSLGSATEQYF	TGTGCCAGCAGCTTAGGATCGGCAACCGAGCAGTACTTC
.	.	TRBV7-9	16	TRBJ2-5	CASSLTGTVQQETQYF	TGTGCCAGCAGCCTAACCGGGACGGTGCAACAAGAGACCCAGTACTTC
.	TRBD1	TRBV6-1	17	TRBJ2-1	CASSEARRDSRSNEQFF	TGTGCCAGCAGTGAAGCGCGTCGGGACAGTCGTAGCAATGAGCAGTTCTTC
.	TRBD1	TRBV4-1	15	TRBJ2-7	CASSQARQGLDEQYF	TGCGCCAGCAGCCAAGCGCGACAGGGATTGGACGAGCAGTACTTC
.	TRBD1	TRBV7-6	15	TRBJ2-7	CASSPLLTGAGEQYF	TGTGCCAGCAGCCCATTACTGACAGGGGCTGGAGAGCAGTACTTC
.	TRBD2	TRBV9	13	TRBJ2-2	CASSARLAGELFF	TGTGCCAGCAGCGCCCGACTAGCGGGGGAGCTGTTTTTT
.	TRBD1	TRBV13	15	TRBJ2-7	CASSDRTGMLYEQYF	TGTGCCAGCAGCGACCGGACAGGGATGCTCTACGAGCAGTACTTC
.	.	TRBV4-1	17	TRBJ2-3	CASSQDWPIGYGDTQYF	TGCGCCAGCAGCCAAGATTGGCCCATCGGGTACGGGGATACGCAGTATTTT
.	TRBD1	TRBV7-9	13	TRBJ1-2	CASTPGQELAGTF	TGTGCCAGCACTCCGGGACAGGAACTAGCTGGCACCTTC
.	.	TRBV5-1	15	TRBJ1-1	CASNTQAGTDTEAFF	TGCGCCAGCAACACGCAGGCAGGGACCGACACTGAAGCTTTCTTT
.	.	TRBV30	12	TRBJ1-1	CDKERPYTEAFF	TGTGATAAAGAGAGACCATACACTGAAGCTTTCTTT
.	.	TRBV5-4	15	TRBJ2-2	CASRSGPLAAGELFF	TGTGCCAGTCGAAGCGGGCCCCTTGCCGCCGGGGAGCTGTTTTTT
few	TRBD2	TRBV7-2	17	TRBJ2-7	CASSALVASGQSYEQYF	TGTGCCAGCAGCGCCCTTGTGGCTAGCGGGCAGTCCTACGAGCAGTACTTC
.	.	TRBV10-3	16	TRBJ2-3	CAISESRRGGTDTQYF	TGTGCCATCAGTGAGTCTCGCAGGGGAGGCACAGATACGCAGTATTTT
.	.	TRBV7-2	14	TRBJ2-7	CASSLDYPPYEQYF	TGTGCCAGCAGCTTAGATTACCCCCCCTACGAGCAGTACTTC
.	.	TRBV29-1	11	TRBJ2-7	CSVRSSYEQYF	TGCAGCGTGAGGAGCTCCTACGAGCAGTACTTC
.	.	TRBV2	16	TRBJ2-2	CASRLTERANTGELFF	TGTGCCAGCCGGCTGACAGAAAGAGCGAACACCGGGGAGCTGTTTTTT
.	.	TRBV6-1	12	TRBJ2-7	CASIGGNYEQYF	TGTGCCAGCATAGGGGGAAACTACGAGCAGTACTTC
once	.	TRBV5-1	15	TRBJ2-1	CASSLVSSLDNEQFF	TGCGCCAGCAGCTTGGTATCGTCCCTAGACAATGAGCAGTTCTTC
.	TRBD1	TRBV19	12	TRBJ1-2	CASSIRGTGSTF	TGTGCCAGTAGTATTCGGGGGACAGGAAGCACCTTC
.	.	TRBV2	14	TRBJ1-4	CASTHRVTNEKLFF	TGTGCCAGCACCCACAGGGTAACTAATGAAAAACTGTTTTTT
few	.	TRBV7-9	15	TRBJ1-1	CASSLERPENTEAFF	TGTGCCAGCAGCTTAGAGAGGCCGGAGAACACTGAAGCTTTCTTT
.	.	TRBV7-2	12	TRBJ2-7	CASSPWAGEQYF	TGTGCCAGCAGCCCCTGGGCCGGCGAGCAGTACTTC
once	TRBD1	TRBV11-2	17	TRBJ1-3	CASSLPRTGISGNTIYF	TGTGCCAGCAGCTTACCAAGGACAGGTATCTCTGGAAACACCATATATTTT
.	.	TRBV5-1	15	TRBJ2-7	CASSLGGSGSYEQYF	TGCGCCAGCAGCTTGGGAGGTTCTGGCTCCTACGAGCAGTACTTC
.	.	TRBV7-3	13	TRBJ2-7	CASSLGIGYEQYF	TGTGCCAGCAGCTTAGGCATTGGCTACGAGCAGTACTTC
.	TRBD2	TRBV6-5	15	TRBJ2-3	CASSLAGVFTDTQYF	TGTGCCAGCAGCCTAGCGGGAGTATTCACAGATACGCAGTATTTT
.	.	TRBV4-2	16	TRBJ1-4	CASSQNTGSLREKLFF	TGTGCCAGCAGCCAGAATACAGGGTCGTTAAGGGAAAAACTGTTTTTT
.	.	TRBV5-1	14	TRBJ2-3	CASSLVPDTDTQYF	TGCGCCAGCAGCTTGGTTCCAGACACAGATACGCAGTATTTT
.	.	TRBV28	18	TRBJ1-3	CASSPLYLREASGNTIYF	TGTGCCAGCAGCCCCCTCTACCTCCGGGAGGCGTCTGGAAACACCATATATTTT
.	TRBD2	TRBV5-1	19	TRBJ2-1	CASSFGTRTSGRAGGEQFF	TGCGCCAGCAGCTTTGGCACCCGGACTAGCGGGAGGGCCGGAGGTGAGCAGTTCTTC
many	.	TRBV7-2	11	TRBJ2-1	CASGDRTFSFF	TGTGCCAGTGGAGACAGGACCTTCTCTTTCTTC
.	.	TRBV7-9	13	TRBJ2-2	CASSLVPSGELFF	TGTGCCAGCAGCTTAGTTCCGTCCGGGGAGCTGTTTTTT
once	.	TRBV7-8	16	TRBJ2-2	CASTSPRASNTGELFF	TGTGCCAGCACCTCCCCCCGAGCGAGCAACACCGGGGAGCTGTTTTTT
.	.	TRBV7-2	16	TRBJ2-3	CASSLARRAGTDTQYF	TGTGCCAGCAGCTTAGCGCGGAGGGCGGGCACAGATACGCAGTATTTT
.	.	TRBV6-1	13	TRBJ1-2	CASSEARGGGYTF	TGTGCCAGCAGTGAAGCTCGAGGGGGAGGCTACACCTTC
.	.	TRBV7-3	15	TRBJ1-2	CASSLNRIGGTSYTF	TGTGCCAGCAGCTTAAACCGGATAGGGGGAACGAGCTACACCTTC
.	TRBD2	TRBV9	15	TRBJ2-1	CASSAPSGGAGEQFF	TGTGCCAGCAGCGCACCTAGCGGGGGGGCCGGTGAGCAGTTCTTC
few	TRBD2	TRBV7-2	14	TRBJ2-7	CASSLSSGEGEQYF	TGTGCCAGCAGCTTATCTAGCGGGGAGGGCGAGCAGTACTTC
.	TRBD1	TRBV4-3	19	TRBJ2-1	CASSQAETGYLSSYNEQFF	TGCGCCAGCAGCCAAGCCGAGACAGGGTACTTGAGCTCCTACAATGAGCAGTTCTTC
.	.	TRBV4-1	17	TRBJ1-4	CASSQRPFPTTNEKLFF	TGCGCCAGCAGCCAAAGACCCTTTCCCACAACTAATGAAAAACTGTTTTTT
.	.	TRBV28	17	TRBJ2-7	CASSLPDRFSYSYEQYF	TGTGCCAGCAGTCTTCCCGACCGGTTTTCCTACAGCTACGAGCAGTACTTC
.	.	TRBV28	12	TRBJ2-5	CASVGGEETQYF	TGTGCCAGCGTGGGGGGCGAAGAGACCCAGTACTTC
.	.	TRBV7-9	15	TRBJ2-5	CASSFGRAGSETQYF	TGTGCCAGCAGCTTCGGGCGGGCAGGGTCAGAGACCCAGTACTTC
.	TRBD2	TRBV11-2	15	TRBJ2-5	CASSLGLAGVETQYF	TGTGCCAGCAGCTTAGGACTAGCGGGAGTCGAGACCCAGTACTTC
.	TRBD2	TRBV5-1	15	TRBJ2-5	CASSAGLAGVETQYF	TGCGCCAGCAGCGCGGGACTAGCGGGGGTGGAGACCCAGTACTTC
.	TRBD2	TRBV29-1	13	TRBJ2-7	CSVVAGDNYEQYF	TGCAGCGTTGTAGCGGGAGATAACTACGAGCAGTACTTC
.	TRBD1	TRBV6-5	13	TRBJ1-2	CASSYERGLGYTF	TGTGCCAGCAGTTACGAGAGGGGGCTTGGCTACACCTTC
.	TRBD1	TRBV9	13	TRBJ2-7	CASSRGQTYEQYF	TGTGCCAGCAGCCGGGGACAGACCTACGAGCAGTACTTC
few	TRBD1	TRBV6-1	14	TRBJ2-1	CASRDRGSYNEQFF	TGTGCCAGCAGAGACAGGGGCTCCTACAATGAGCAGTTCTTC
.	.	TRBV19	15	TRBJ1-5	CASSIPGTRPQPQHF	TGTGCCAGTAGTATTCCAGGGACCCGGCCTCAGCCCCAGCATTTT
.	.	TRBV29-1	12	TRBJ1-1	CSVGLLNTEAFF	TGCAGCGTTGGTCTATTGAACACTGAAGCTTTCTTT
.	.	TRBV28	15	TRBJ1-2	CASSLQLPGSYGYTF	TGTGCCAGCAGTTTACAGCTTCCAGGGAGCTATGGCTACACCTTC
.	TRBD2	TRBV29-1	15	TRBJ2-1	CSVEGTRSSYNEQFF	TGCAGCGTTGAGGGGACTAGGAGCTCCTACAATGAGCAGTTCTTC
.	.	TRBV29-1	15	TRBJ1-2	CSVVGGTGRYYGYTF	TGCAGCGTTGTAGGGGGAACCGGGCGTTACTATGGCTACACCTTC
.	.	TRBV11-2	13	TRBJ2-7	CASSLTVQDEQYF	TGTGCCAGCAGCTTGACGGTCCAGGACGAGCAGTACTTC